This T cell receptor beta chain was sequenced for a study of blood T cell repertoires in COVID-19. Study overall: Spain, Italy and the United States supplied samples that represented acute and convalescent COVID-19. From T cells, B-cell-depleted T cells, or PBMCs came the material, which was cDNA or gDNA.

CDR1 is SNHLY, CDR2 FYNNEI, per germline. V was pared by 8 bases and J by 2 bases, with 12 bases between. The CDR3 runs 13 residues. As processed by the authors: Amplifying reference gene primers gave estimates of nucleated cell counts. TCRdb's copy holds only in-frame clones and misses some; the assay was immunoSEQ multiplex PCR. Clone size and the V and J calls come from that table; the DNA yielded D and trimming. Of 110,000 to 150,000 clones listed, 80% to 85% are singletons. The origin of this receptor is a woman aged 80 or over with acute or convalescent COVID-19. The rearrangement uses TRBV2 and TRBJ2-5, with D possibly being TRBD1 (5 bases). Specimen: peripheral blood. CDR3 protein: CASLGHLQETQYF. The CDR3 DNA reads as TGTGCCAGCCTTGGACACCTACAAGAGACCCAGTACTTC.